This record looks at one T cell receptor (beta chain) sequence and its context. Germline loops: CDR1 GTSNPN, CDR2 SVGIG (reference sequence). The CDR3 runs to 13 residues. Trimming cost V 2 bases and J 1 base, with 8 bases left between them. This entry belongs to a study of blood T cell repertoires in COVID-19. The overall study: Samples representing acute and convalescent COVID-19 were sourced from the United States, Italy and Spain. From T cells, B-cell-depleted T cells, or PBMCs came the material, which was cDNA or gDNA.

Profiled with immunoSEQ multiplex PCR; TCRdb holds only in-frame clones, not every one. The table shows roughly 200,000 clones, with around 84% occurring only once. The TCR originated in a woman older than 75 with COVID-19, enrolled during active disease. The chain recombines TRBV30 with TRBJ1-1; D remains ambiguous. Source material: peripheral blood. The CDR3 here is CAWSLSSNTEAFF. The CDR3 bases are TGTGCCTGGAGTCTTAGTTCGAACACTGAAGCTTTCTTT.